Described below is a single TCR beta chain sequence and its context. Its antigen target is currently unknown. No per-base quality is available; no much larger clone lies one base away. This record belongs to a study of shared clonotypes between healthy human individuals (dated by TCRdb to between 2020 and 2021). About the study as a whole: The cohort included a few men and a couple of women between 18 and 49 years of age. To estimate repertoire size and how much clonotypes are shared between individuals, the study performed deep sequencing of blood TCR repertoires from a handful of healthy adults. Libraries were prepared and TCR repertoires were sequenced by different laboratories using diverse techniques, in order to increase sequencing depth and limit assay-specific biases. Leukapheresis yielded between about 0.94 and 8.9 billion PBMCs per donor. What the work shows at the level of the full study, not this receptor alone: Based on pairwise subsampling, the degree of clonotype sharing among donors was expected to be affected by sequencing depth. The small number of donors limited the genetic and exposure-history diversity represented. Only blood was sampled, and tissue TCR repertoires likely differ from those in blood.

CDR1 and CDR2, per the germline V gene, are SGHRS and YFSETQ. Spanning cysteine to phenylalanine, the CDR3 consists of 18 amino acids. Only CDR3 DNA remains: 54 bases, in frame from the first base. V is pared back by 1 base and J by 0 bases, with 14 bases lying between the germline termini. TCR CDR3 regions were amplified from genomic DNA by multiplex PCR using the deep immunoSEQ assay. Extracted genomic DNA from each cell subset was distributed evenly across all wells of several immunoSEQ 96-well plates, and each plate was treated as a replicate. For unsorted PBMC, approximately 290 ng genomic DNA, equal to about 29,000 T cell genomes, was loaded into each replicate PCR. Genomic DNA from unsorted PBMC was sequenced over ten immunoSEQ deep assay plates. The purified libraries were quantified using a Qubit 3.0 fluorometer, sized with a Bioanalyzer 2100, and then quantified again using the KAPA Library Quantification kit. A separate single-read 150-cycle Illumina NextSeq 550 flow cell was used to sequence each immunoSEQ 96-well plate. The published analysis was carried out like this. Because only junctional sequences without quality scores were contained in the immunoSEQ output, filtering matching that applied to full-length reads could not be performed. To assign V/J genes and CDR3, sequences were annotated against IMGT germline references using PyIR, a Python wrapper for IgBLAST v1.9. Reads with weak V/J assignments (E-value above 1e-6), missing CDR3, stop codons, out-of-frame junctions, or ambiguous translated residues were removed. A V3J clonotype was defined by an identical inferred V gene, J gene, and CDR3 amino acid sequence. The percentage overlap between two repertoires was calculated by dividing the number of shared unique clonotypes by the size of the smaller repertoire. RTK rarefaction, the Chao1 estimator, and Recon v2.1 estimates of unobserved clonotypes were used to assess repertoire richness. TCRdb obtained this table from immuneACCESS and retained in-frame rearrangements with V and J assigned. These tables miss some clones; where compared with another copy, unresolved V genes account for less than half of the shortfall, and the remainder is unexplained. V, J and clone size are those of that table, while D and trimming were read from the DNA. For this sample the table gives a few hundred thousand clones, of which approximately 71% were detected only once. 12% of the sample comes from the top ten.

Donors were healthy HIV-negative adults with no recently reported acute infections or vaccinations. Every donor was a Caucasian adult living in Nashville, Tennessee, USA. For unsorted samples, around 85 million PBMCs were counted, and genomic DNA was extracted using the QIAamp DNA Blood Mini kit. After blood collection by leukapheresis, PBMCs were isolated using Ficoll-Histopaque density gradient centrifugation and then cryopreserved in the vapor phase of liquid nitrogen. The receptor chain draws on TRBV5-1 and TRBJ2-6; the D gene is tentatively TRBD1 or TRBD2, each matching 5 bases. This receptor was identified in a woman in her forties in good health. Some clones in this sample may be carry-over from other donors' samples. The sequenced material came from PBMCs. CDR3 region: CASSLWGSTLSGANVLTF. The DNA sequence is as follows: TGCGCCAGCAGCTTGTGGGGGTCAACCCTCTCTGGGGCCAACGTCCTGACTTTC.